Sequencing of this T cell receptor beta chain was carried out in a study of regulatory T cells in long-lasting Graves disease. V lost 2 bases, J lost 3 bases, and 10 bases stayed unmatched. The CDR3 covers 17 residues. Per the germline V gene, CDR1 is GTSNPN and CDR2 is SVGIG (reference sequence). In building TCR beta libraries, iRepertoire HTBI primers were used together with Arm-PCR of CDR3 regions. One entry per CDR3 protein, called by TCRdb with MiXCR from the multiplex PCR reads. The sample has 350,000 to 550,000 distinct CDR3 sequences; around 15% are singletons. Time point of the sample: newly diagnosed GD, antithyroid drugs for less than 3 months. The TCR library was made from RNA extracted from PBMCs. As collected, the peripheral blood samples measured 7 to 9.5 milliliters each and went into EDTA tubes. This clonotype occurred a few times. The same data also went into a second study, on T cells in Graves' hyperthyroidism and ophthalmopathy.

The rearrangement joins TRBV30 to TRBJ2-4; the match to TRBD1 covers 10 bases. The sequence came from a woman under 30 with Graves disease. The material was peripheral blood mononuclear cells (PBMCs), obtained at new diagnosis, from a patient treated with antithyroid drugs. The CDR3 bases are TGTGCCTGGAGTCGGGACAGGGGATCGGAGGTCAAAAACATTCAGTACTTC. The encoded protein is CAWSRDRGSEVKNIQYF.